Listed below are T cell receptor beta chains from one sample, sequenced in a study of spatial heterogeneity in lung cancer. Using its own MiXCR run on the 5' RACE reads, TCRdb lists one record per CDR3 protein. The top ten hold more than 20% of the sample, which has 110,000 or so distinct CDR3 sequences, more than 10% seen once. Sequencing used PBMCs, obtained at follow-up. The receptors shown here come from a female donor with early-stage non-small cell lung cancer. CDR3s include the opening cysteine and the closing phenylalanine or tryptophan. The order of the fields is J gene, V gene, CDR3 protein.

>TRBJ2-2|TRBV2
CASSATRQGRTGELFF
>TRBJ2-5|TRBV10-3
CAISEHQGAGETQYF
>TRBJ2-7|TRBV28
CASGGHGIYEQYF
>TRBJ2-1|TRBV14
CASSQPKRGRYNEQFF
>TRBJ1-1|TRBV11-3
CASSLELAVDRRAWTEAFF
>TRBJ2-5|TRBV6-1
CASRDRGKETQYF
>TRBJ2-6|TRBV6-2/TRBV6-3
CASRAGTGANVLTF
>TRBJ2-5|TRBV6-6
CASSYSSSAETQYF
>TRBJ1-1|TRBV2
CASSPSRVRAEAFF
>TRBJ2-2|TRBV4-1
CASSQRSSLSGELFF
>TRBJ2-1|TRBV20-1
CSARRLKSSYNEQFF
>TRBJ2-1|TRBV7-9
CASSSGTGWIEQFF
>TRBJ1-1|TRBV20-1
CSARGRMNTEAFF
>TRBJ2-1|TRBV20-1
CSAHSGYNEQFF
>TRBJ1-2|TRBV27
CATAGQGAFGYTF
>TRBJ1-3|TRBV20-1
CSAEDGGRSGNTIYF
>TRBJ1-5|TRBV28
CASSLVRVLYSNQPQHF
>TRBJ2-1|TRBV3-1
CASSQSASSYNEQFF
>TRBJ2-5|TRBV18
CASSRTGRQETQYF
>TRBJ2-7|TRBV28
CASSLSPQTYEQYF
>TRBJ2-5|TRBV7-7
CASSLAGAVQYF
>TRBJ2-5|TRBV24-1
CATSFKGGETQYF
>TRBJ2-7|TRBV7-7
CASSVGQGDEQYF
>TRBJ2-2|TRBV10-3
CAISEGSATNTGELFF
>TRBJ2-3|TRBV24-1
CATSDPGTTTDTQYF
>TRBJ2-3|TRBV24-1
CATSGSTDTQYF
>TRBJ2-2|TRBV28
CASSSAGTGDTGELFF
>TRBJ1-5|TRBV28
CASRVLGSQPQHF
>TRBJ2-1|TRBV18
CASSPPGLATTYNEQFF